Listed here is a single T cell receptor beta chain. Its antigen is unknown. This entry belongs to a study of T cell responses to AZD1222 COVID-19 vaccine. The assay was immunoSEQ multiplex PCR, and TCRdb's table has in-frame clones only and misses some. The profile shows 110,000 to 150,000 clones, approximately 90% of them singletons. The V and J ends lost 1 base and 7 bases, in that order; junction bases with no gene match: 0. The CDR3 consists of 12 residues. The germline CDR1 and CDR2 sequences are SGHRS and YFSETQ. Study-level findings and limits: Following two doses of AZD1222, Spike-specific TCR breadth and depth rose. After the peak T cell response, and only then, were repertoires sampled.

The specimen was peripheral blood, collected on day 0 of AZD1222 vaccination. The chain recombines TRBV5-1 with TRBJ1-2; 8 positions agree with TRBD1. This TCR derives from an adult in good health. CDR3 sequence: CASSLTGGGYTF. DNA for the CDR3: TGCGCCAGCAGCTTGACAGGGGGTGGCTACACCTTC. Full variable domain (outside the CDR3, taken from reference TRBV5-1 and TRBJ1-2): KAGVTQTPRYLIKTRGQQVTLSCSPISGHRSVSWYQQTPGQGLQFLFEYFSETQRNKGNFPGRFSGRQFSNSRSEMNVSTLELGDSALYLCASSLTGGGYTFGSGTRLTVV.